This passage covers 11 T cell receptor beta chains from one sample sequenced in a study of neurological immune-mediated disorders. TCRdb reprocessed the 5' RACE reads with MiXCR, giving one entry per CDR3 protein. The sample records under 40,000 distinct CDR3 sequences, around 3.1% being singletons. Time point defined: longitudinal time-point 1 (baseline). Material for sequencing was PBMCs. The receptors were gathered from a woman aged 60-75 years with multiple sclerosis.

This clonotype was counted at least ten times. The V call is TRBV7-8, the J call TRBJ1-2; tentative D call: TRBD1 (6 bases). V lost 5 bases to trimming and J lost 2 bases, with 12 bases between them. Germline values: CDR1 SGHVS, CDR2 FQNEAQ. The CDR3 consists of 14 residues. CDR3: CASSDRRRNYGYTF. In nucleotides, the CDR3 is TGTGCCAGCAGCGACAGGAGAAGGAACTATGGCTACACCTTC.

This clonotype was recorded at least ten times. The chain joins TRBV20-1 to TRBJ1-5, with 11 bases fitting TRBD1. The CDR3 spans 14 residues. The germline V gene has CDR1 DFQATT and CDR2 SNEGSKA (reference sequence). V lost 2 bases and J lost 9; bases outside the gene matches: 6. The CDR3 here is CSARLDRGRAPQHF. The CDR3 nucleotides read TGCAGTGCTAGATTGGACAGGGGGCGAGCGCCCCAGCATTTT.

This clonotype was detected many times. V and J are TRBV12-3 or TRBV12-4 and TRBJ1-4; D remains unclear. V lost 1 base and J lost 0, with 6 bases in between. This CDR3 has 15 residues. DNA of the CDR3: TGTGCCAGCAGTTTAGGTGGGGCAACTAATGAAAAACTGTTTTTT. Protein product: CASSLGGATNEKLFF.

This clonotype has at least ten counts. This chain uses TRBV5-1 with TRBJ2-5, with unresolved D. Trimming removed 0 bases at V and 2 bases at J, with 17 bases between. CDR1 and CDR2 (germline): SGHRS, YFSETQ. This CDR3 is 17 amino acids long. This chain's CDR3 is CASSLGAVGKIQETQYF. The CDR3 DNA reads TGCGCCAGCAGCTTGGGGGCTGTCGGAAAGATTCAAGAGACCCAGTACTTC.

This clonotype is deemed medium-sized (0.01 to 0.1%). Written as DNA, the CDR3 is TGCAGTGCCGGGGAGGCGGTAGCTTATAGCAATCAGCCCCAGCATTTT. It specifies CSAGEAVAYSNQPQHF. This chain joins TRBV20-1 and TRBJ1-5; no clear D gene. CDR1 is DFQATT and CDR2 is SNEGSKA in the germline V gene (reference sequence). The CDR3 totals 16 residues. V dropped 6 bases and J dropped 0 bases, with 18 bases sitting between them.

This clonotype was recorded at least ten times. This rearrangement joins TRBV6-5 to TRBJ2-2, with 8 bases fitting TRBD1. J lost 3 bases, V lost 6 bases, and 6 bases had no gene match. Germline assignment: CDR1 MNHEY and CDR2 SVGAGI. The CDR3 has 15 amino acids. The CDR3 sequence: CASRNTGGHTGELFF. The CDR3, as DNA: TGTGCCAGCAGGAATACAGGGGGGCACACCGGGGAGCTGTTTTTT.

The table lists this clonotype with many counts. This chain joins TRBV5-1 and TRBJ2-3; TRBD2 agrees at 12 bases. Trimming at V came to 3 bases and at J to 5 bases, leaving 4 bases not matched to a gene. Germline V gives CDR1 SGHRS, CDR2 YFSETQ. The length of the CDR3 is 15 residues. DNA of the CDR3: TGCGCCAGCAGCTCTGGACTAGCGGGGCTAGATACGCAGTATTTT. It specifies CASSSGLAGLDTQYF.

The sample holds many counts of this clonotype. The rearrangement joins TRBV2 to TRBJ2-3; 8 nucleotides agree with TRBD2. The CDR3 consists of 14 residues. Germline CDR1 reads SNHLY; CDR2 reads FYNNEI. V was pared by 2 bases and J by 5 bases, with 3 bases of the junction left unmatched. The CDR3 sequence: CASSELRGVDTQYF. The CDR3 region has the DNA TGTGCCAGCAGTGAATTGCGGGGGGTAGATACGCAGTATTTT. The complete variable domain, with remaining parts taken from reference TRBV2 and TRBJ2-3, reads EPEVTQTPSHQVTQMGQEVILRCVPISNHLYFYWYRQILGQKVEFLVSFYNNEISEKSEIFDDQFSVERPDGSNFTLKIRSTKLEDSAMYFCASSELRGVDTQYFGPGTRLTVL.

Within the sample, this clonotype is medium-sized. The rearrangement links TRBV20-1 to TRBJ2-1, with 8 bases matching TRBD1. The CDR3 loop spans 14 amino acids. V lost 8 bases to trimming and J lost 0 bases; unmatched junction nucleotides: 6. The germline V gene encodes CDR1 DFQATT and CDR2 SNEGSKA (reference sequence). The CDR3 spells CSPRGQSSYNEQFF. The CDR3, as DNA: TGCAGTCCCAGGGGGCAGAGCTCCTACAATGAGCAGTTCTTC.

This clonotype has a count of ten or more. The chain recombines TRBV6-5 with TRBJ1-2; TRBD1 matches 8 bases. Per germline, CDR1 MNHEY and CDR2 SVGAGI. The CDR3 covers 12 residues. Trimming removed 5 bases from V and 7 bases from J; junction bases left unmatched: 3. The CDR3 DNA sequence: TGTGCCAGCAGTCCCGGGACAGGTGGCTACACCTTC. Translation: CASSPGTGGYTF.

In its sample, this clonotype was seen many times. The chain employs TRBV20-1 and TRBJ2-7; 7 nucleotides match TRBD2. The CDR3 contains 16 residues. Germline V gene data show CDR1 as DFQATT and CDR2 as SNEGSKA (reference sequence). The V gene end was trimmed by 0 bases and the J gene end by 3 bases; junction bases not matched to a gene: 11. This CDR3 reads CSARDLTAGEVYEQYF. CDR3 nucleotides: TGCAGTGCTAGAGATCTCACCGCGGGAGAAGTCTACGAGCAGTACTTC.